This T cell receptor beta chain is from a study of regulatory T cells in long-lasting Graves disease. The TCR beta library used iRepertoire HTBI primers with Arm-PCR amplification of CDR3. TCRdb re-called the multiplex PCR reads through MiXCR, storing one row per CDR3 protein. The sample holds some 250,000 distinct CDR3 sequences, around 16% seen once. This clonotype was picked up many times. Deletions cut 5 bases from V and 6 bases from J, with 7 bases between. CDR3 length equals 11 residues. Germline V lookup: CDR1 DFQATT, CDR2 SNEGSKA (reference sequence). Time point noted: newly diagnosed GD, antithyroid drugs for less than 3 months. There was RNA extracted from PBMCs, and the TCR library was made from it. Under American Thyroid Association guidelines, Graves' disease was diagnosed.

This chain links TRBV20-1 with TRBJ1-4, with D unresolved. The receptor comes from a female donor with Graves disease. The source material was peripheral blood mononuclear cells (PBMCs), sampled at new diagnosis, from a patient treated with antithyroid drugs. The CDR3 DNA reads TGCAGTGCTTCCAACGATGAAAAACTGTTTTTT. It yields the protein CSASNDEKLFF.